The next 15 T cell receptor beta chains were all read from a single sample in a study of blood T cell repertoires in COVID-19. Clones were read by immunoSEQ multiplex PCR, and TCRdb kept only the in-frame ones, dropping some. The table lists roughly 150,000 clones, more than 70% of them singletons. The sequenced sample consisted of PBMCs or T cells enriched from blood (not recorded which). The origin of the receptors is a man between 60 and 70 years old who had recovered from COVID-19.

The gene calls are TRBV27 and TRBJ2-5, with 7 bases that match TRBD2. V shed 7 bases, J shed 2 bases, and the junction held 13 bases outside the gene matches. Germline V gives CDR1 MNHEY, CDR2 SMNVEV (reference sequence). This CDR3 is 16 amino acids long. The CDR3 loop reads CASKSFSSGLQETQYF. The CDR3 DNA follows: TGTGCCAGCAAGAGCTTTTCTAGCGGCTTACAAGAGACCCAGTACTTC.

The V gene is TRBV30, the J gene TRBJ1-6, with D perhaps matching TRBD1 (6 bases). V lost 8 bases and J lost 6, with 20 bases in between. Germline V gene lookup returns CDR1 GTSNPN and CDR2 SVGIG (reference sequence). The CDR3 length is 15 residues. CDR3 sequence reads: CAGLRRGLSNSPLHF. CDR3 DNA: TGTGCCGGACTGAGGCGGGGGCTGTCTAATTCACCCCTCCACTTT.

The rearrangement uses TRBV7-6 and TRBJ1-1, with D possibly TRBD1 on 5 matching bases. Germline V lookup: CDR1 SGHVS, CDR2 FNYEAQ. V was clipped by 5 bases and J by 2 bases, with 15 bases between them. The CDR3 extends over 15 amino acids. The CDR3 loop reads CASSIQQGANTEAFF. CDR3 in DNA: TGTGCCAGCAGCATACAGCAAGGGGCCAACACTGAAGCTTTCTTT.

This clone was recorded once. This sequence joins TRBV9 and TRBJ2-2; possible D gene TRBD1, 6 bases. The V end was cut by 0 bases, the J end by 5 bases, with 11 bases between. CDR1 and CDR2 from the germline V gene are SGDLS and YYNGEE. The CDR3 consists of 15 residues. The CDR3 nucleotides read TGTGCCAGCAGCGTAGTTCAGGGGCAGACCGGGGAGCTGTTTTTT. Its protein is CASSVVQGQTGELFF.

This clone was seen at least ten times. The V and J genes are TRBV13 and TRBJ2-5; 9 nucleotides line up with TRBD2. The V segment lost 2 bases and the J segment 5 bases; nucleotides outside the gene matches: 15. This CDR3 region has 18 residues. CDR1 and CDR2 from the germline V gene are PRHDT and FYEKMQ (reference sequence). The CDR3 DNA is TGTGCCAGCAGCTTAAGAAGGTCTAGCGGGGTCGAAGGGGAGACCCAGTACTTC. Residues: CASSLRRSSGVEGETQYF.

The V and J genes are TRBV10-3 and TRBJ2-3, with TRBD1 matching 7 bases. The J segment lost 1 base and the V segment lost 5 bases, leaving 0 bases of the junction unmatched. Per the germline V gene, CDR1 is ENHRY and CDR2 is SYGVKD. This CDR3 spans 13 amino acids. CDR3 amino acids: CAISQGGTDTQYF. In nucleotides, the CDR3 is TGTGCCATCAGTCAGGGGGGCACAGATACGCAGTATTTT.

This chain links TRBV28 with TRBJ2-1; D is perhaps TRBD2 (6 bases). The CDR3 loop spans 14 amino acids. CDR1 is MDHEN, CDR2 SYDVKM, per germline. Trimming removed 7 bases at V and 7 bases at J, with 17 bases between. This chain's CDR3 is CASMGGGSRNEQFF. The CDR3 region has the DNA TGTGCCAGCATGGGTGGGGGGTCTCGGAATGAGCAGTTCTTC.

The CDR3 bases are TGCAGCGTTGAAGAGGTGGGTCAGCGGACAGGGCCCTACAATGAGCAGTTCTTC. Translated: CSVEEVGQRTGPYNEQFF. The chain is built from TRBV29-1 and TRBJ2-1; TRBD1 aligns across 8 bases. V was pared by 0 bases and J by 2 bases, with 12 bases of the junction left unmatched. CDR3 length: 18 amino acids. CDR1 and CDR2 from the germline V gene are SQVTM and ANQGSEA.

This chain uses TRBV7-6 with TRBJ2-6; 9 bases align to TRBD2. Germline assignment: CDR1 SGHVS and CDR2 FNYEAQ. J was trimmed by 4 bases and V by 5 bases; bases with no gene match: 9. This CDR3 has 17 residues. CDR3 sequence reads: CASSARGGAQGANVLTF. Here the CDR3 DNA reads TGTGCCAGCAGCGCTCGCGGGGGGGCGCAAGGGGCCAACGTCCTGACTTTC.

This clone was counted a single time. The chain has TRBV7-9 and TRBJ2-7; 8 nucleotides align to TRBD1. V lost 7 bases, J lost 3 bases, and 8 bases stayed unmatched. Per the germline V gene, CDR1 is SEHNR and CDR2 is FQNEAQ (reference sequence). The CDR3 loop spans 14 amino acids. DNA for the CDR3: TGTGCCAGCATTAAGGCGACAGGGGACTACGAGCAGTACTTC. This codes for CASIKATGDYEQYF.

The chain uses TRBV13 and TRBJ2-7, with no clear D. Germline CDR1 and CDR2: PRHDT and FYEKMQ (reference sequence). The germline V and J ends were trimmed by 1 base and 4 bases, with 8 bases remaining between them. The CDR3 runs 13 residues. Here the CDR3 reads CASSLDASYEQYF. In DNA, the CDR3 is TGTGCCAGCAGCTTAGATGCCAGTTACGAGCAGTACTTC.

The V gene is TRBV21-1, the J gene TRBJ1-2; TRBD1, the table's D call, lacks a check against the DNA. TRBV21-1 is tagged as a pseudogene. The CDR3 has 19 amino acids. In DNA form, the CDR3 reads TGTGCCAGCAGCAAACATACCCGGACAGGGGAAAATACTAACTATGGCTACACCTTC. Protein: CASSKHTRTGENTNYGYTF.

CDR3: CASSPDAGRNEKLFF. CDR3 coding DNA: TGCGCCAGCAGCCCCGATGCGGGAAGGAATGAAAAACTGTTTTTT. The gene calls are TRBV5-1 and TRBJ1-4; unclear D gene. Germline lookup yields CDR1 SGHRS and CDR2 YFSETQ. CDR3 length: 15 residues. Trimming took 4 bases from V and 5 from J, leaving 15 bases between them.

Turning to this clone: One junction end disagrees with the germline gene, perhaps due to a read error. The chain uses TRBV3-1 (or the pseudogene TRBV3-2) and TRBJ1-6; 8 nucleotides line up with TRBD1. The CDR3 sequence is 18 residues long. The germline V gene encodes CDR1 LGHDT and CDR2 YNNKEL (reference sequence). CDR3 sequence: CASSQVPRAGGSNSPLHF. The CDR3 DNA follows: TGTGCCAGCAGTCAAGTCCCTCGAGCAGGGGGCTCGAATTCACCCCTCCACTTT.

The genes are TRBV2 and TRBJ1-1, with 9 positions matching TRBD1. V was pared by 10 bases and J by 11 bases, with 5 bases of the junction left unmatched. This CDR3 region has 10 residues. Germline V gene sequence: CDR1 SNHLY, CDR2 FYNNEI. CDR3 nucleotide sequence: TGTGCCAACGGACAGGGGTATGCTTTCTTT. Translating it yields CANGQGYAFF.